This entry is about one T cell receptor beta chain. The data stem from a study of Graves' ophthalmopathy and Graves' hyperthyroidism. Physicians reached a diagnosis by relying on clinical symptoms, serum thyroxine, TRAb, thyroid ultrasound and orbital computed tomography. PBMCs were isolated from an approximately 10 ml sample of fresh peripheral blood. The authors amplified TCR beta CDR3 regions, and they did so from RNA transcripts for repertoire sequencing. The authors performed first-round RT-PCR with HTBI primers and then a second-round multiplex PCR. TCRdb fed the multiplex PCR reads into MiXCR, producing one record per CDR3 protein. Of 200,000 to 250,000 distinct CDR3 sequences in the sample, around 45% were seen once. V lost 3 bases, J lost 4 bases, and 6 bases lay in between. The length of the CDR3 is 12 residues. Germline CDR1 and CDR2: DFQATT and SNEGSKA (reference sequence).

This chain joins TRBV20-1 and TRBJ1-4, with a weak D call TRBD1 (5 bases). The origin of this receptor is an adult man with Graves' ophthalmopathy. Material: peripheral blood. The CDR3 loop reads CSARQGNEKLFF. The CDR3 nucleotides read TGCAGTGCTAGGCAGGGTAATGAAAAACTGTTTTTT.